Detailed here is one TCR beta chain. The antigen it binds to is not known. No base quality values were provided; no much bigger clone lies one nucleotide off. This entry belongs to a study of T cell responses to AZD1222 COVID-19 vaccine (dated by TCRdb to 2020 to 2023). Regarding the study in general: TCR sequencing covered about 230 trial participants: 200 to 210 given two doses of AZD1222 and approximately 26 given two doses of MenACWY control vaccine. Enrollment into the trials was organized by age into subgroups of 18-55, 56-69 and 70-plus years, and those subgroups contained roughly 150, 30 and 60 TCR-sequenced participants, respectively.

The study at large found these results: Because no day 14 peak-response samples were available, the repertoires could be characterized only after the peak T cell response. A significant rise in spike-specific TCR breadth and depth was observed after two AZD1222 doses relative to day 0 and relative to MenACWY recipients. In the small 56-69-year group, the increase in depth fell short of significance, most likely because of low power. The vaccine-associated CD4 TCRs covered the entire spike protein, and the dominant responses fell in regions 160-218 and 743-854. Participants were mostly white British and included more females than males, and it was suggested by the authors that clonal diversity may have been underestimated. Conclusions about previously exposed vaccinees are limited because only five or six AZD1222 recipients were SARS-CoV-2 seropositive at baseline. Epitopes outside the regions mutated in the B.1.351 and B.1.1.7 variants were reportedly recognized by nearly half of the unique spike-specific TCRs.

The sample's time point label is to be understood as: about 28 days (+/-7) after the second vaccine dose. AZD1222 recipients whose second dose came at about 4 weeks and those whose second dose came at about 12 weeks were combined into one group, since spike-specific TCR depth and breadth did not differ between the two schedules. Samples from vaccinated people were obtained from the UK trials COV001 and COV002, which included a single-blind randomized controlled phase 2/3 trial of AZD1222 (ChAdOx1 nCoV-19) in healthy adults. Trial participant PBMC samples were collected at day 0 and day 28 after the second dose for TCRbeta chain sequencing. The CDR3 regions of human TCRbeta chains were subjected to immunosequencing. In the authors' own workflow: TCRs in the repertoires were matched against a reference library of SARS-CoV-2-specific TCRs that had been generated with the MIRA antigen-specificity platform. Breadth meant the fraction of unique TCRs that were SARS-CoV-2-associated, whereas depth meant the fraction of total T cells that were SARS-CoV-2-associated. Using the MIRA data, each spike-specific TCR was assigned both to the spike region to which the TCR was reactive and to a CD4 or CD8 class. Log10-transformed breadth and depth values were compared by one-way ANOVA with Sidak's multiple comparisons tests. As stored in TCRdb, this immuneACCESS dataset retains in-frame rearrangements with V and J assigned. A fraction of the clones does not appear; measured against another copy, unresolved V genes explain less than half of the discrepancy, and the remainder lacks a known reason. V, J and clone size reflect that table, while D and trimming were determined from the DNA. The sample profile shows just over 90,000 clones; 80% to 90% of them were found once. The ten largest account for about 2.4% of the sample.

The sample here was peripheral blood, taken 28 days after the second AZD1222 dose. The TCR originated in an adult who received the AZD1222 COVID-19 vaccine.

The CDR3 is CAWSGAGDRGEKLFF. The nucleotides are TGTGCCTGGAGTGGGGCGGGGGACAGGGGTGAAAAACTGTTTTTT. The chain links TRBV30 with TRBJ1-4, with 10 bases in between that match TRBD1. Taken from cysteine to phenylalanine, the CDR3 has 15 residues. Of all the DNA, just the CDR3 is kept, 45 bases in frame from base 1. After removal of 1 base from V and 7 bases from J, the junction retains 6 bases not matched to a gene. CDR1 GTSNPN and CDR2 SVGIG are derived from the germline V gene (reference sequence).